One and the same sample provided the 7 T cell receptor beta chains below, sequenced in a study of cytomegalovirus exposure and HLA in healthy donors. PCR was performed using 60 Vbeta and 13 Jbeta primers. Sequenced by immunoSEQ multiplex PCR; TCRdb stores in-frame clones only, minus some. The sample holds approximately 210,000 clones; around 85% are singletons and the top ten take approximately 2%. The sequenced material came from PBMCs. The receptors here all came from a man younger than 35 in good health and CMV-seronegative.

This chain connects TRBV29-1 to TRBJ2-7; 7 bases map to TRBD1. The V and J ends lost 7 bases and 5 bases, in that order; junction bases with no gene match: 8. The germline gives CDR1 SQVTM, CDR2 ANQGSEA. This CDR3 is built from 12 residues. DNA of the CDR3: TGCAGCGGACAGGGTGGCGCGGACGAGCAGTACTTC. Its protein is CSGQGGADEQYF.

The rearrangement links TRBV29-1 to TRBJ1-2; no clear D gene. The CDR3 spans 12 residues. The V end lost 7 bases, the J end lost 3 bases, and 12 bases lay between the germline ends. Germline V gene lookup returns CDR1 SQVTM and CDR2 ANQGSEA. The CDR3 protein is CSGAEGDYGYTF. The CDR3 region has the DNA TGCAGCGGGGCGGAGGGCGACTATGGCTACACCTTC.

The genes are TRBV11-1 and TRBJ2-1; 7 nucleotides line up with TRBD2. Germline trimming cut 2 bases from V and 5 bases from J; bases unmatched to any gene: 9. The CDR3 loop spans 16 amino acids. From germline, CDR1 is SGHAT and CDR2 FQDESV (reference sequence). The CDR3 loop is CASSLSSLAVDNEQFF. CDR3 DNA sequence: TGTGCCAGCAGCTTAAGTAGTCTAGCGGTGGACAATGAGCAGTTCTTC. The variable domain in full, with the rest retrieved from reference TRBV11-1 and TRBJ2-1, is EAEVAQSPRYKITEKSQAVAFWCDPISGHATLYWYRQILGQGPELLVQFQDESVVDDSQLPKDRFSAERLKGVDSTLKIQPAELGDSAMYLCASSLSSLAVDNEQFFGPGTRLTVL.

The CDR3 nucleotides read TGTGCCAGCAGTTCGTTGGGTAGCCTCGGTGAGCAGTTCTTC. Its protein is CASSSLGSLGEQFF. The chain recombines TRBV28 with TRBJ2-1; D unresolved. This CDR3 has 14 amino acids. The V and J ends lost 4 bases and 9 bases respectively, with 16 bases between them. The germline V gene encodes CDR1 MDHEN and CDR2 SYDVKM.

The J gene is TRBJ1-2, the V gene TRBV29-1; TRBD1 aligns across 9 bases. J gave up 6 bases and V 0 bases, and 8 bases lay outside the gene matches. Per the germline V gene, CDR1 is SQVTM and CDR2 is ANQGSEA. The CDR3 sequence is 15 residues long. Here the CDR3 DNA reads TGCAGCGTTGAAGAACGACAGGGGGGAGTCGATGGCTACACCTTC. Translation gives CSVEERQGGVDGYTF. Full variable domain (missing parts from reference TRBV29-1 and TRBJ1-2): SAVISQKPSRDICQRGTSLTIQCQVDSQVTMMFWYRQQPGQSLTLIATANQGSEATYESGFVIDKFPISRPNLTFSTLTVSNMSPEDSSIYLCSVEERQGGVDGYTFGSGTRLTVV.

This sequence joins TRBV28 and TRBJ2-7; 7 bases line up with TRBD1. Germline V lookup: CDR1 MDHEN, CDR2 SYDVKM. This CDR3 comprises 15 residues. The V and J ends lost 6 bases and 5 bases, in that order; junction bases with no gene match: 13. The CDR3 loop is CASSLGTANGDEQYF. In nucleotides, the CDR3 is TGTGCCAGCAGCCTCGGGACAGCGAACGGTGACGAGCAGTACTTC.

This clone was found a few times. The J gene is TRBJ1-1, the V gene TRBV14; 10 nucleotides match TRBD1. V trimming: 2 bases; J trimming: 5 bases; junction bases outside the gene matches: 2. This CDR3 region has 14 residues. Germline V CDR1 and CDR2: SGHDN, FVKESK. In nucleotides, the CDR3 is TGTGCCAGCAGCCAAAGGGGACAGGGGACTGAAGCTTTCTTT. This gives the protein CASSQRGQGTEAFF. Based on the CDR3 plus reference TRBV14 and TRBJ1-1, the full variable domain is EAGVTQFPSHSVIEKGQTVTLRCDPISGHDNLYWYRRVMGKEIKFLLHFVKESKQDESGMPNNRFLAERTGGTYSTLKVQPAELEDSGVYFCASSQRGQGTEAFFGQGTRLTVV.